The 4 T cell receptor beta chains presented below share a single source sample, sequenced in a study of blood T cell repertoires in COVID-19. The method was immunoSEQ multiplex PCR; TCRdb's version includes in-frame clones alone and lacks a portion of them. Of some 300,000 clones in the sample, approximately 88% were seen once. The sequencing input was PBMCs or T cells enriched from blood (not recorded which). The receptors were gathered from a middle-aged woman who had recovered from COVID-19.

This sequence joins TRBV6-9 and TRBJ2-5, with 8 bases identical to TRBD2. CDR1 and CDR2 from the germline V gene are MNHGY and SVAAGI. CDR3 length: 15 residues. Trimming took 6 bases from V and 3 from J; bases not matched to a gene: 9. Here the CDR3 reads CASSPCRGGKETQYF. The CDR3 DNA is TGTGCCAGCAGCCCGTGTCGGGGGGGCAAAGAGACCCAGTACTTC.

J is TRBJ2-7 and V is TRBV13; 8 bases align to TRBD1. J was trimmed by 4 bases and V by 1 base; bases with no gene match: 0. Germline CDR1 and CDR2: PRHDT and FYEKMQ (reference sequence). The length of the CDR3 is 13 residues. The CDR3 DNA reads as TGTGCCAGCAGCTTAGACAGGGGGTACGAGCAGTACTTC. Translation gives CASSLDRGYEQYF.

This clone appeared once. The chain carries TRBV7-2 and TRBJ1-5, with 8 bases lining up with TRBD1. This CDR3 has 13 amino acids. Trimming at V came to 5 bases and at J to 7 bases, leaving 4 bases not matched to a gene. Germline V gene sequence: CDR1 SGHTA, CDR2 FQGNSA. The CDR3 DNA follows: TGTGCCAGCAGCCAAACAGGGGGACAGCCCCAGCATTTT. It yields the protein CASSQTGGQPQHF. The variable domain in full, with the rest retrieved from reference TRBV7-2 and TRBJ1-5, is GAGVSQSPSNKVTEKGKDVELRCDPISGHTALYWYRQSLGQGLEFLIYFQGNSAPDKSGLPSDRFSAERTGGSVSTLTIQRTQQEDSAVYLCASSQTGGQPQHFGDGTRLSIL.

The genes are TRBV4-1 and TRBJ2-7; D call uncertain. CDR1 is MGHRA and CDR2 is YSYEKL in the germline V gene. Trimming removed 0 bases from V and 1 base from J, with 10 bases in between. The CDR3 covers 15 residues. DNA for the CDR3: TGCGCCAGCAGCCAAGAGGCACACCGATCCTACGAGCAGTACTTC. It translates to CASSQEAHRSYEQYF.